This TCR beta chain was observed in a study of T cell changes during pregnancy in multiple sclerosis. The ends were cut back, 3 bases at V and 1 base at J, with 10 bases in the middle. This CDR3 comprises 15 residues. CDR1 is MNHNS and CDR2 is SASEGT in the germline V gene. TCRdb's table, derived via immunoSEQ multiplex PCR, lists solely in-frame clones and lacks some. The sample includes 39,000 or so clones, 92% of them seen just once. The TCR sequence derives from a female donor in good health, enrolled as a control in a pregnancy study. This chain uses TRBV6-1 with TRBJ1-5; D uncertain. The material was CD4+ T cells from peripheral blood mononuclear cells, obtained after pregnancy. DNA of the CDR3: TGTGCCAGCAGTGACCGGGCGGGAAGCAATCAGCCCCAGCATTTT. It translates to CASSDRAGSNQPQHF.